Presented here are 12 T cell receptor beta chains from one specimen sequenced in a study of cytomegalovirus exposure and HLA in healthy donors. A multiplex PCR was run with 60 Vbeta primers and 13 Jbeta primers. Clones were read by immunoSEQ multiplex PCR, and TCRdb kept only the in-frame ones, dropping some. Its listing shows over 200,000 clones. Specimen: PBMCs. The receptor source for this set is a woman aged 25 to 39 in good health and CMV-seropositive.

CDR3 region: CASSEADTEAFF. As DNA, the CDR3 is TGTGCCAGCAGTGAGGCGGATACTGAAGCTTTCTTT. This chain uses TRBV25-1 with TRBJ1-1; D is ambiguous. The CDR3 runs to 12 residues. V was pared by 3 bases and J by 5 bases, with 7 bases between. CDR1 and CDR2 from the germline V gene are MGHDK and SYGVNS.

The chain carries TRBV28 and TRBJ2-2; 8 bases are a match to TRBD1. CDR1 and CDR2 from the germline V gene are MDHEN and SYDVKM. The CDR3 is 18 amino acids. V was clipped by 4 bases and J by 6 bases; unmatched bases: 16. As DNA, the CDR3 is TGTGCCAGCAGTTATGGACAGGGATGGGACGAAGGGGCCGGGGAGCTGTTTTTT. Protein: CASSYGQGWDEGAGELFF. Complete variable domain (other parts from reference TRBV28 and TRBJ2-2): DVKVTQSSRYLVKRTGEKVFLECVQDMDHENMFWYRQDPGLGLRLIYFSYDVKMKEKGDIPEGYSVSREKKERFSLILESASTNQTSMYLCASSYGQGWDEGAGELFFGEGSRLTVL.

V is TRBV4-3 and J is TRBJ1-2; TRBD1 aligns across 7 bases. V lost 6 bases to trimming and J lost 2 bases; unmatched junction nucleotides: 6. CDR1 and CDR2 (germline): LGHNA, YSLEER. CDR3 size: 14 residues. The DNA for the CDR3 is TGCGCCAGCAGAGGGACAGAGAAAAACTATGGCTACACCTTC. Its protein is CASRGTEKNYGYTF.

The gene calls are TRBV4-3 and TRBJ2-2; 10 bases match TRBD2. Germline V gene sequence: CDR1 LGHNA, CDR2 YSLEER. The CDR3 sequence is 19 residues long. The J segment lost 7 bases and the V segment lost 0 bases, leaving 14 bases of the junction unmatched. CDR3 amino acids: CASSQEVGTTSGNFGELFF. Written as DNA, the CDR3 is TGCGCCAGCAGCCAAGAAGTTGGTACTACTAGCGGGAACTTCGGGGAGCTGTTTTTT.

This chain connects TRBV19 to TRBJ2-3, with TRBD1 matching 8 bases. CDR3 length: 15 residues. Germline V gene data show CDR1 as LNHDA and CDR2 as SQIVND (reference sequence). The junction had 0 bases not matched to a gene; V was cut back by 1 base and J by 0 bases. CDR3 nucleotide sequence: TGTGCCAGTAGTATAGGACAGGGGAGCACAGATACGCAGTATTTT. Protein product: CASSIGQGSTDTQYF.

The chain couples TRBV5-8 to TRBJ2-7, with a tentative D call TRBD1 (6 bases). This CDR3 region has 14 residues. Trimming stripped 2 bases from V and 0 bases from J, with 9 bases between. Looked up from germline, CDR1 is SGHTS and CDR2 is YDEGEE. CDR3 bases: TGTGCCAGCAGCTTTTGGGGGCACTCCTACGAGCAGTACTTC. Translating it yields CASSFWGHSYEQYF.

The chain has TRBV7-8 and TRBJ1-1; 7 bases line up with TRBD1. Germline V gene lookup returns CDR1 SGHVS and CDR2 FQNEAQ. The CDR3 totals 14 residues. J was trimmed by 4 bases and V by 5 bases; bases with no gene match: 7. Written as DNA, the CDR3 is TGTGCCAGCAGCCCGAGGGGGCCGGGCACTGAAGCTTTCTTT. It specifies CASSPRGPGTEAFF.

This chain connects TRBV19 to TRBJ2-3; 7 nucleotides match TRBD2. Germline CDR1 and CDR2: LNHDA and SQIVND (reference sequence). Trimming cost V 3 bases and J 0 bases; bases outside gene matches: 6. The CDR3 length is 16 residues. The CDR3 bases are TGTGCCAGTAGTATCGGGCTAGCGGTTAGCACAGATACGCAGTATTTT. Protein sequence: CASSIGLAVSTDTQYF.

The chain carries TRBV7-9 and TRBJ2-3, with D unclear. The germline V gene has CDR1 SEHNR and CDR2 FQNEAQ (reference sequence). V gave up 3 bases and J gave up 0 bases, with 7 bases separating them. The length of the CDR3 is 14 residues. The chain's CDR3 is CASSFATSTDTQYF. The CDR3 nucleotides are TGTGCCAGCAGCTTTGCAACTAGCACAGATACGCAGTATTTT.

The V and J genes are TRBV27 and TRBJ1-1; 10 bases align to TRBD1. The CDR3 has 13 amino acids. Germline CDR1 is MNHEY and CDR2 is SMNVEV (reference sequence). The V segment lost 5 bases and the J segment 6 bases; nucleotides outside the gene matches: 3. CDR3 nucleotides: TGTGCCAGCAGTCGACAGGGGGCCTCTGAAGCTTTCTTT. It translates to CASSRQGASEAFF.

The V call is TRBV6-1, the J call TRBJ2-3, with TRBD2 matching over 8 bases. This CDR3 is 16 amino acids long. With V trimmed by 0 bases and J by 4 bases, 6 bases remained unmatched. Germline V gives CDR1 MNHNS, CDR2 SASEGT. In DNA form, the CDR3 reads TGTGCCAGCAGTGAAGCGGTTAGCGGGGCGCCAGATACGCAGTATTTT. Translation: CASSEAVSGAPDTQYF.

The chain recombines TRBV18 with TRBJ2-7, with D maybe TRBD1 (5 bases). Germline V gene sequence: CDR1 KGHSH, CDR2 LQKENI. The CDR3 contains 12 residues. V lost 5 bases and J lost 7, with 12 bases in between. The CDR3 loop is CASSLVRDEQYF. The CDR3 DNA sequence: TGTGCCAGCTCATTAGTCAGGGATGAGCAGTACTTC.